This T cell receptor beta chain emerged from a study of T cell responses to AZD1222 COVID-19 vaccine. Study summary: Investigators merged groups given second doses at roughly 4 or roughly 12 weeks.

The assay was immunoSEQ multiplex PCR, and TCRdb's table has in-frame clones only and misses some. Among roughly 120,000 clones listed, around 85% were seen once. J lost 2 bases, V lost 4 bases, and 8 bases had no gene match. Germline CDR1 reads SGDLS; CDR2 reads YYNGEE. This CDR3 is 17 amino acids long. The rearrangement links TRBV9 to TRBJ2-4, with 11 nucleotides matching TRBD1. The sequencing used peripheral blood, collected on day 0 of AZD1222 vaccination. This TCR derives from an adult in good health. The CDR3 loop is CASSPGQGAGSKNIQYF. The CDR3 DNA reads as TGTGCCAGCAGCCCCGGACAGGGGGCAGGGTCCAAAAACATTCAGTACTTC.